This T cell receptor beta chain was obtained from a study of beta chain features in type 1 diabetes. Study-wide findings and caveats: Among patients with Type 1 diabetes, TCRB CDR3s were moderately but significantly shorter in every one of the four CD4+ subsets.

In total, each donor contributed a single heparinised blood draw that averaged roughly 100 mL. About this clone itself: Antigen: not known.

Since all of the isolated RNA was reverse transcribed, expressed TCRB transcripts were what got sequenced. The assay was immunoSEQ multiplex PCR, and TCRdb's table has in-frame clones only and misses some. The sample gives over 200,000 clones, 11% of which show up once; 0.017% is in the top ten. The V end lost 1 base, the J end lost 3 bases, and 7 bases lay between the germline ends. Germline CDR1 and CDR2: SGHRS and YFSETQ. The CDR3 has 13 amino acids. The TCR comes from a man younger than 45 with type 1 diabetes. The chain links TRBV5-1 to TRBJ2-5; unclear D gene. The sample was naive CD4+ T cells from blood. The chain's CDR3 is CASSLIPEETQYF. The CDR3 DNA follows: TGCGCCAGCAGCTTGATACCAGAAGAGACCCAGTACTTC.